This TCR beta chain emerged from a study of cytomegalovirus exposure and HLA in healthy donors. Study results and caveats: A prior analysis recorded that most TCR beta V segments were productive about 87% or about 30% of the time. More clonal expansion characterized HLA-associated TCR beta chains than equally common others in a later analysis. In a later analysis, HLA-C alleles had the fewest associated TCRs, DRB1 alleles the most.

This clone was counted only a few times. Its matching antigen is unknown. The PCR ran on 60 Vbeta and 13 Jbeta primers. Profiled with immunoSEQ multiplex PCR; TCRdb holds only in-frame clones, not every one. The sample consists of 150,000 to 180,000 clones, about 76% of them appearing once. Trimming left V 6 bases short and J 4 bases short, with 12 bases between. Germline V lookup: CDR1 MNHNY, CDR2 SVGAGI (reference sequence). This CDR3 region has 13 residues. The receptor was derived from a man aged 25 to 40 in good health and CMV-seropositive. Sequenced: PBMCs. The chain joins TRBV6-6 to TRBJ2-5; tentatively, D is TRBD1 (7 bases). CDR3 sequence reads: CASRTQGGETQYF. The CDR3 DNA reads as TGTGCCAGCAGGACCCAGGGGGGAGAGACCCAGTACTTC.